This T cell receptor (beta chain) appears in the sequencing data of a study of technical replicates of blood from several donors. The repertoire was sequenced with immunoSEQ multiplex PCR; TCRdb's copy has only in-frame clones and lacks some. The table has 65,000 to 80,000 clones, 95% to 98% seen once. CDR1 and CDR2 from the germline V gene are SGDLS and YYNGEE. This CDR3 spans 15 amino acids. V lost 0 bases to trimming and J lost 8 bases, with 15 bases between them. Sequenced material: T cells isolated from PBMCs. This chain links TRBV9 with TRBJ2-1, with D perhaps TRBD2 (7 bases). The TCR originated in a human donor in good health. The CDR3 loop is CASSVGDTAGDEQFF. The CDR3 DNA is TGTGCCAGCAGCGTAGGGGACACGGCGGGGGATGAGCAGTTCTTC.